Presented here are 21 T cell receptor beta chains from one specimen sequenced in a study of human T cells and chemical hapten exposure. TCRdb re-called the RACE reads with MiXCR, one entry per CDR3 protein. In the table there are around 300,000 distinct CDR3 sequences, approximately 7.5% of which are singletons. Time point in this sample: pre-sensitization, week 0. Treatment given: therapeutic diphenylcyclopropenone sensitization with weekly scalp DPC. The input for sequencing was whole blood, taken in connection with sensitization to the hapten diphenylcyclopropenone (DPC). The receptor set was obtained from a man aged 18 to 29 with alopecia areata. Some clones in this sample may be carry-over from other donors' samples.

The V and J genes are TRBV27 and TRBJ2-2, with D perhaps matching TRBD1 (6 bases). The V and J ends lost 2 bases and 5 bases respectively, with 12 bases between them. Germline CDR1 reads MNHEY; CDR2 reads SMNVEV (reference sequence). This CDR3 contains 15 residues. The CDR3 DNA reads TGTGCCAGCAGTTTACTTACAGGGCCTACCGGGGAGCTGTTTTTT. It specifies CASSLLTGPTGELFF.

This clonotype has ten or more counts. The chain uses TRBV4-1 and TRBJ2-1; TRBD2 matches at 12 bases. This CDR3 is 17 amino acids long. The junction had 3 bases not matched to a gene; V was cut back by 1 base and J by 2 bases. Germline loops: CDR1 MGHRA, CDR2 YSYEKL. The DNA of the CDR3 is TGCGCCAGCAGCCAAGGTCGGACTAGCGGGGCCTACAATGAGCAGTTCTTC. Protein: CASSQGRTSGAYNEQFF.

This clonotype was recorded a few times. The chain couples TRBV28 to TRBJ1-1, with D possibly matching TRBD1 (5 bases). The length of the CDR3 is 13 residues. Germline loops: CDR1 MDHEN, CDR2 SYDVKM. V was shortened by 7 bases and J by 4 bases, with 13 bases between the two germline ends. CDR3 sequence reads: CASKDRGTTEAFF. CDR3 bases: TGTGCCAGCAAAGACAGAGGGACCACTGAAGCTTTCTTT.

This clonotype was seen a handful of times. This chain connects TRBV6-6 to TRBJ1-1, with D uncertain. Germline V gene sequence: CDR1 MNHNY, CDR2 SVGAGI (reference sequence). The CDR3 sequence is 12 residues long. Trimming took off 5 bases at V and 2 bases at J, with 6 bases between the two ends. CDR3 nucleotides: TGTGCCAGCAGTATGGTTAACACTGAAGCTTTCTTT. It encodes CASSMVNTEAFF.

This clonotype occurred a few times. The chain is built from TRBV10-3 and TRBJ2-7; tentative D call: TRBD1 (6 bases). V dropped 3 bases and J dropped 2 bases, with 8 bases sitting between them. Germline CDR1 ENHRY, CDR2 SYGVKD. The CDR3 length is 13 residues. This chain's CDR3 is CAISEGGPYEQYV. CDR3 nucleotide sequence: TGTGCCATCAGTGAAGGGGGACCCTACGAGCAGTACGTC.

The chain recombines TRBV27 with TRBJ2-3; D may be TRBD2 (5 bases). The CDR3 is 14 amino acids. Trimming removed 6 bases from V and 5 bases from J, with 15 bases in between. From germline, CDR1 is MNHEY and CDR2 SMNVEV (reference sequence). The CDR3 sequence is CASSPGRGKDTQYF. CDR3 coding DNA: TGTGCCAGCAGCCCCGGCCGAGGGAAAGATACGCAGTATTTT.

In its sample, this clonotype was seen a few times. V usage is TRBV29-1 and J usage is TRBJ2-7, with a tentative D call TRBD1 (5 bases). The CDR3 runs to 12 residues. Deletions cut 7 bases from V and 2 bases from J, with 12 bases between. The germline gives CDR1 SQVTM, CDR2 ANQGSEA. The CDR3 sequence: CSATERTYEQYF. CDR3 DNA: TGCAGCGCGACAGAGAGAACCTACGAGCAGTACTTC.

This clonotype has ten or more counts. No DNA is shown, since the ends of the CDR3 on it are uncertain; the CDR3 is the one TCRdb lists. The chain joins TRBV28 to TRBJ2-2; the table assigns TRBD1, which was not confirmed against the DNA. The CDR3 totals 17 residues, both ends included. Germline lookup yields CDR1 MDHEN and CDR2 SYDVKM. The CDR3 protein is CASSFLWTGMDGGELFF.

This clonotype was picked up a small number of times. The chain links TRBV7-2 to TRBJ2-3; the D call may be TRBD1 or TRBD2 (6 bases each). Germline CDR1 and CDR2: SGHTA and FQGNSA. The CDR3 covers 15 residues. With 4 bases removed from V and 0 bases from J, the gap between germline ends came to 11 bases. The chain's CDR3 is CASSSWGASTDTQYF. As DNA, the CDR3 is TGTGCCAGCAGCTCCTGGGGGGCTAGCACAGATACGCAGTATTTT.

The J gene is TRBJ1-2, the V gene TRBV6-5; weak D call: TRBD1 (5 bases). The germline CDR1 and CDR2 sequences are MNHEY and SVGAGI. The CDR3 is 15 amino acids. The V gene lost 5 bases and the J gene lost 5 bases, with 18 bases spanning the gap. The CDR3 sequence is CASSHRQIVAYGYTF. The CDR3, as DNA: TGTGCCAGCAGTCACAGACAGATAGTGGCTTATGGCTACACCTTC.

This clonotype has at least ten counts. The chain couples TRBV5-1 to TRBJ1-2; D is possibly TRBD1 (6 bases). Germline V gives CDR1 SGHRS, CDR2 YFSETQ. Trimming took 5 bases from V and 8 from J, leaving 16 bases between them. The CDR3 is made up of 13 amino acids. The DNA for the CDR3 is TGCGCCAGCAGACCACAGGGCCAAGACGGCTACACCTTC. It yields the protein CASRPQGQDGYTF.

This clonotype was seen only a few times. The chain employs TRBV7-9 and TRBJ2-7; no reliable D call. Germline values: CDR1 SEHNR, CDR2 FQNEAQ (reference sequence). Trimming took 3 bases from V and 5 from J, leaving 14 bases between them. This CDR3 has 14 amino acids. Written as DNA, the CDR3 is TGTGCCAGCAGCTTTGTCTCAGATTTCCACGAGCAGTACTTC. Translating it yields CASSFVSDFHEQYF.

Only a few counts were recorded for this clonotype. The CDR3 region has the DNA TGCGCCAGCAGGCAACCCACAGGGGTCGAATACAATGAGCAGTTCTTC. Translating gives CASRQPTGVEYNEQFF. The chain recombines TRBV4-1 with TRBJ2-1; 7 bases are shared with TRBD1. V lost 6 bases to trimming and J lost 4 bases; unmatched junction nucleotides: 12. CDR1 MGHRA and CDR2 YSYEKL come from the germline V gene. This CDR3 spans 16 amino acids.

The chain employs TRBV12-3 or TRBV12-4 and TRBJ2-1; 12 bases align to TRBD2. The V and J ends lost 6 bases and 0 bases, in that order; junction bases with no gene match: 9. The CDR3 is made up of 18 amino acids. CDR3 DNA sequence: TGTGCCAGCAGCCAAACTAGCGGGGGGTCCCGCTCCTACAATGAGCAGTTCTTC. Its translation is CASSQTSGGSRSYNEQFF.

This clonotype has more than one count but fewer than ten. V gene TRBV6-2 or TRBV6-3 combines with J gene TRBJ1-2, with D uncertain. Germline values: CDR1 MNHEY, CDR2 SVGEGT. This CDR3 region has 15 residues. V dropped 0 bases and J dropped 1 base, with 9 bases sitting between them. In DNA form, the CDR3 reads TGTGCCAGCAGTTACTCGATCACCATTAACTATGGCTACACCTTC. As protein: CASSYSITINYGYTF.

This rearrangement joins TRBV29-1 to TRBJ1-2; D is possibly TRBD1 (5 bases). V lost 5 bases and J 5 bases, leaving 15 bases between the germline ends. This CDR3 region has 13 residues. Looked up from germline, CDR1 is SQVTM and CDR2 is ANQGSEA. The CDR3 here is CSVKTGGRYGYTF. In DNA, the CDR3 is TGCAGCGTTAAAACTGGGGGGAGATATGGCTACACCTTC.

This clonotype was detected a few times. The chain has TRBV10-3 and TRBJ1-6, with 7 bases fitting TRBD1. J was trimmed by 5 bases and V by 3 bases; bases with no gene match: 4. The CDR3 runs to 15 residues. Germline lookup yields CDR1 ENHRY and CDR2 SYGVKD. The CDR3 coding sequence is TGTGCCATCAGTGAACAGGGGATTAATAATTCACCCCTCCACTTT. Translation: CAISEQGINNSPLHF.

This clonotype has only a few counts. The DNA of the CDR3 is TGTGCCACCAGTGACGGCGTTCCTCCGCAGTATTTT. Amino acids: CATSDGVPPQYF. The chain couples TRBV24-1 to TRBJ2-3; D unclear. Germline V gives CDR1 KGHDR, CDR2 SFDVKD. Trimming removed 4 bases at V and 10 bases at J, with 11 bases between. CDR3 size: 12 residues.

This clonotype was seen at least ten times. The rearrangement links TRBV20-1 to TRBJ2-1; 9 bases are a match to TRBD1. This CDR3 is 15 amino acids long. V was clipped by 1 base and J by 6 bases; unmatched bases: 7. The germline gives CDR1 DFQATT, CDR2 SNEGSKA (reference sequence). The CDR3 here is CSARAGTGNLNEQFF. Here the CDR3 DNA reads TGCAGTGCTAGAGCCGGGACAGGGAACCTCAATGAGCAGTTCTTC.

V usage is TRBV28 and J usage is TRBJ2-3, with 9 bases matching TRBD2. The CDR3 runs to 16 residues. Germline loops: CDR1 MDHEN, CDR2 SYDVKM. V lost 4 bases to trimming and J lost 3 bases; unmatched junction nucleotides: 8. The CDR3 nucleotides read TGTGCCAGCAGTTCGGCTCTAGCGGGGTATACAGATACGCAGTATTTT. This encodes CASSSALAGYTDTQYF. Supplemented by reference TRBV28 and TRBJ2-3, the full variable domain reads DVKVTQSSRYLVKRTGEKVFLECVQDMDHENMFWYRQDPGLGLRLIYFSYDVKMKEKGDIPEGYSVSREKKERFSLILESASTNQTSMYLCASSSALAGYTDTQYFGPGTRLTVL.

The genes are TRBV6-5 and TRBJ1-1; TRBD1 is a possible D gene (5 bases). Germline CDR1 reads MNHEY; CDR2 reads SVGAGI. The ends were cut back, 3 bases at V and 5 bases at J, with 13 bases in the middle. CDR3 length equals 14 residues. The CDR3: CASSYSSKGTEAFF. The CDR3 DNA sequence: TGTGCCAGCAGTTATTCCAGCAAGGGGACTGAAGCTTTCTTT.